This TCR beta chain was identified during a study of untreated major depressive disorder. Findings and caveats of the study: CD4+ T cells from depressed patients used TRBV05-01 (Vbeta 5.1) more often than controls. Generalizability is limited by the comparatively small study sample.

Comment on this clone: Its antigen is undetermined.

V trimming: 3 bases; J trimming: 1 base; junction bases outside the gene matches: 1. Per germline, CDR1 KGHSH and CDR2 LQKENI. This CDR3 has 14 residues. Donors lacked major illness, comorbidities, regular medication, drug use, or heavy drinking. Clones were sequenced by immunoSEQ multiplex PCR, and TCRdb holds only the in-frame ones, with some missing. The top ten clones hold 0.45% to 0.6% of a sample with about 22,000 clones, just under 90% of them seen once. The clonotype was recovered from a woman in her thirties or forties in good health. Material: CD4+ T cells from PBMCs. This chain connects TRBV18 to TRBJ2-5; TRBD2 matches at 8 bases. In nucleotides, the CDR3 is TGTGCCAGCTCACCCGGGGGGGGCCAAGAGACCCAGTACTTC. Protein product: CASSPGGGQETQYF.